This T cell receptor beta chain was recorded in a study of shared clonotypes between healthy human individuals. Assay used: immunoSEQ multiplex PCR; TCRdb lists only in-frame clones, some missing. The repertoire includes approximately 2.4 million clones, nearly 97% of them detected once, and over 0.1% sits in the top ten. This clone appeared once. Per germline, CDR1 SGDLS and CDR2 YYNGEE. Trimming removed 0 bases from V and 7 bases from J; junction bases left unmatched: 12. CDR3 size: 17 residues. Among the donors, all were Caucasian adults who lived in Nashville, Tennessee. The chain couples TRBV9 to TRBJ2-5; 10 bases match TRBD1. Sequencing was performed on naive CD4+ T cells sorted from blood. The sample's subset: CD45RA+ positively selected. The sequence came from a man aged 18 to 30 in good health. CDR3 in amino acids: CASSVVTDRGFLGTQYF. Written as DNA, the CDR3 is TGTGCCAGCAGCGTAGTTACGGACAGGGGGTTTCTTGGGACCCAGTACTTC. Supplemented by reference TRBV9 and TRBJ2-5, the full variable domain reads DSGVTQTPKHLITATGQRVTLRCSPRSGDLSVYWYQQSLDQGLQFLIQYYNGEERAKGNILERFSAQQFPDLHSELNLSSLELGDSALYFCASSVVTDRGFLGTQYFGPGTRLLVL.